This T cell receptor beta chain emerged from a study of T-cell memory formation after mild COVID-19. Study results and limitations: CD4/CD8 balance held among clones contracting day 15 to 85, and later expanders leaned CD4+. Largely, contracting CD4+ clones fell within CM and EM, and contracting CD8+ clones within EMRA.

CDR3 length: 11 amino acids. V was clipped by 6 bases and J by 10 bases, with 10 bases between them. Germline V lookup: CDR1 SNHLY, CDR2 FYNNEI. This clonotype was recorded at least ten times. As yet, its antigen is unknown. Constant-segment primers served in 5'RACE that generated TCR alpha and TCR beta cDNA libraries bearing sample barcodes and UMIs. MiXCR, applied by TCRdb to the 5' RACE reads, yields one record per CDR3 protein. The profile covers 270,000 or so distinct CDR3 sequences, with around 17% appearing a single time and 22% taken by the ten largest. The rearrangement links TRBV2 to TRBJ2-1; D perhaps matches TRBD1 (6 bases). The sample comprised PBMCs or a T cell subset sorted from them (not recorded which). The receptor was derived from a young man who had mild COVID-19 (a few samples of this study predate the infection). Cell type and time point are not known. The CDR3 reads CASRGAGEQFF. The CDR3 DNA reads TGTGCCAGCAGGGGGGCTGGGGAGCAGTTCTTC.